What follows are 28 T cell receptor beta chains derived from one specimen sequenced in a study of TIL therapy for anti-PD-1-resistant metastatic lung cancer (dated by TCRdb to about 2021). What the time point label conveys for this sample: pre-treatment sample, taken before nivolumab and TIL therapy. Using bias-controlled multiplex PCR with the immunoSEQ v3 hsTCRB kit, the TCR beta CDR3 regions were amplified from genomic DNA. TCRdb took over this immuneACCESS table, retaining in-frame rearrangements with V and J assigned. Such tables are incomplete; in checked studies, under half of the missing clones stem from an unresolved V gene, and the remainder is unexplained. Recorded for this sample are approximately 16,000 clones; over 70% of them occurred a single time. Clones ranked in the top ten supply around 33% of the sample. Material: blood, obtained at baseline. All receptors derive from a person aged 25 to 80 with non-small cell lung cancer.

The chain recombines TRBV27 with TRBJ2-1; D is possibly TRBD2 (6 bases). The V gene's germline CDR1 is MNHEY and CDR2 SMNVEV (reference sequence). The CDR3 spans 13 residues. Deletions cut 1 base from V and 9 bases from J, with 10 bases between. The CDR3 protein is CASSLFRRGEQFF. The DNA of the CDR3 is TGTGCCAGCAGTTTATTTCGGCGGGGTGAGCAGTTCTTC.

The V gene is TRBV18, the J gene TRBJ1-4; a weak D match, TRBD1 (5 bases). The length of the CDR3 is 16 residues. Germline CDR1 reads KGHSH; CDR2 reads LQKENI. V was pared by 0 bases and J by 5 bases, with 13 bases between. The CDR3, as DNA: TGTGCCAGCTCACCACCGAGGGGCACGGCGAATGAAAAACTGTTTTTT. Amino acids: CASSPPRGTANEKLFF.

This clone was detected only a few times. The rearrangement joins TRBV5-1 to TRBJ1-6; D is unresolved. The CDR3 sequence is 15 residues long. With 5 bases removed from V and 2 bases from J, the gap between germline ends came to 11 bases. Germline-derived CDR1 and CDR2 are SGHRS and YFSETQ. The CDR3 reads CASSPQGPYNSPLHF. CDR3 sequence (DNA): TGCGCCAGCAGTCCCCAAGGACCCTATAATTCACCCCTCCACTTT.

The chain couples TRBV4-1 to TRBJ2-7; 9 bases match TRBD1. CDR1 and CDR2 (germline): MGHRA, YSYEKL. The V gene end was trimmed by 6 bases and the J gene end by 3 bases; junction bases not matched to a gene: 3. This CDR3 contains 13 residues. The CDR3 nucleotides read TGCGCCAGCAGGCGGACAGGGGACTACGAGCAGTACTTC. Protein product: CASRRTGDYEQYF.

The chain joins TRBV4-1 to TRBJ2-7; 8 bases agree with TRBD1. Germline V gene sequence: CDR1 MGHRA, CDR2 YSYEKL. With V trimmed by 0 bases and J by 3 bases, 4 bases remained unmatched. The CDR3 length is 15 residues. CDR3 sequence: CASSQERTGLYEQYF. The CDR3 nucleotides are TGCGCCAGCAGCCAAGAGAGGACAGGGCTCTACGAGCAGTACTTC.

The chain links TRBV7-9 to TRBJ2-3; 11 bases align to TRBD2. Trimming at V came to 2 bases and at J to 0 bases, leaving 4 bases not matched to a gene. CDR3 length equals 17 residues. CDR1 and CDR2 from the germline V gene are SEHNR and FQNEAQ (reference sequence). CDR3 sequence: CASSLSRLAGSTDTQYF. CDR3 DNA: TGTGCCAGCAGCTTAAGTCGACTAGCGGGGAGCACAGATACGCAGTATTTT.

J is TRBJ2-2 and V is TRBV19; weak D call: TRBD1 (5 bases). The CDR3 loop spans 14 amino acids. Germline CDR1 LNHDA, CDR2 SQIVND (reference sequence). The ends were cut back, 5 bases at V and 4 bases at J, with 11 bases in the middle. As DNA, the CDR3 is TGTGCCAGTAGTGGGTCAGGGCGCACCGGGGAGCTGTTTTTT. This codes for CASSGSGRTGELFF.

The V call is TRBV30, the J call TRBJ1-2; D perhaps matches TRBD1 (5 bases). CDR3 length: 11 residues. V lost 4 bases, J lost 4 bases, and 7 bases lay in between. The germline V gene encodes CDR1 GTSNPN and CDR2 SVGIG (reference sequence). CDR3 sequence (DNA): TGTGCCTGGATTCAGGGCTATGGCTACACCTTC. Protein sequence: CAWIQGYGYTF. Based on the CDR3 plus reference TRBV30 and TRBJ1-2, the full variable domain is SQTIHQWPATLVQPVGSPLSLECTVEGTSNPNLYWYRQAAGRGLQLLFYSVGIGQISSEVPQNLSASRPQDRQFILSSKKLLLSDSGFYLCAWIQGYGYTFGSGTRLTVV.

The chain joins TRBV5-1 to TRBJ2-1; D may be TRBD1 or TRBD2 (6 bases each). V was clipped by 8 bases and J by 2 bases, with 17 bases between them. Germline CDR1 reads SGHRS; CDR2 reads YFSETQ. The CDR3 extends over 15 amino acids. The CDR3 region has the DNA TGCGCCAGTCGTCCCGAGGGGGGACCCTACAATGAGCAGTTCTTC. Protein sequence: CASRPEGGPYNEQFF. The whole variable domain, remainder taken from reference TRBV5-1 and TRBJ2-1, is KAGVTQTPRYLIKTRGQQVTLSCSPISGHRSVSWYQQTPGQGLQFLFEYFSETQRNKGNFPGRFSGRQFSNSRSEMNVSTLELGDSALYLCASRPEGGPYNEQFFGPGTRLTVL.

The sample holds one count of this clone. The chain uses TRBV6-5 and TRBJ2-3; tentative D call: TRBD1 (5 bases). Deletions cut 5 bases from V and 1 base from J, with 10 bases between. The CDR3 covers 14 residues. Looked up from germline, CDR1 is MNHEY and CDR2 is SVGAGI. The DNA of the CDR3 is TGTGCCAGCAGTCTGGACACACGCACAGATACGCAGTATTTT. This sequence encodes CASSLDTRTDTQYF.

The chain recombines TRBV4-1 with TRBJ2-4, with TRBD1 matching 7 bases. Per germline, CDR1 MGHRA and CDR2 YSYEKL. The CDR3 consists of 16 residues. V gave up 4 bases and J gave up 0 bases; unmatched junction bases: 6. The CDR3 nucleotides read TGCGCCAGCAGCCCAGACAGGGTTCTAGCCAAAAACATTCAGTACTTC. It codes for CASSPDRVLAKNIQYF.

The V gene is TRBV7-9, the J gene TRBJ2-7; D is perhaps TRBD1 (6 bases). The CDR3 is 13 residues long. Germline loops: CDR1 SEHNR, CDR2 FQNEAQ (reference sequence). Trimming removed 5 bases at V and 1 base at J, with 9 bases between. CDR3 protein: CASSPTGSYEQYF. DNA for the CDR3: TGTGCCAGCAGCCCCACAGGGTCCTACGAGCAGTACTTC.

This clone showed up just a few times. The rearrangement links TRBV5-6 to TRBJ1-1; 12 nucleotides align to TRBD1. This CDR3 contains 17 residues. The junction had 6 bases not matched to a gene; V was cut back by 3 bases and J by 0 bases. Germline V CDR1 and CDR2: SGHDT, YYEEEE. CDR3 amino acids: CASSWGTGGRLNTEAFF. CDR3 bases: TGTGCCAGCAGCTGGGGGACAGGGGGCCGTTTGAACACTGAAGCTTTCTTT.

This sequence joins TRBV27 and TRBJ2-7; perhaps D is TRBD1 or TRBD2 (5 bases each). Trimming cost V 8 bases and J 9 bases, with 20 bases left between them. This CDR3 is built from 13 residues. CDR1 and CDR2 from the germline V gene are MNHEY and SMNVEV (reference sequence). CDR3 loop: CASGTGPSGGQYF. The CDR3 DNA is TGTGCCAGCGGGACCGGGCCCTCAGGCGGGCAGTACTTC.

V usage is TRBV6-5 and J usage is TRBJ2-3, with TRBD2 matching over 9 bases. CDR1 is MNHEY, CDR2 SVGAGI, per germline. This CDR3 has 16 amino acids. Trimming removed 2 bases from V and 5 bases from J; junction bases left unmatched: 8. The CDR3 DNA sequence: TGTGCCAGCAGTTACGTGCGGGGGGGCCGGAGAGATACGCAGTATTTT. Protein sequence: CASSYVRGGRRDTQYF.

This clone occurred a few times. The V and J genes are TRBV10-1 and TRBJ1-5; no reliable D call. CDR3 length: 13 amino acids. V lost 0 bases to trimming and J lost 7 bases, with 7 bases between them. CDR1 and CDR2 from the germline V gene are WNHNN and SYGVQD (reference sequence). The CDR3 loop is CASSESLGQPQHF. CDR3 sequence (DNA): TGCGCCAGCAGTGAGTCCTTGGGGCAGCCCCAGCATTTT.

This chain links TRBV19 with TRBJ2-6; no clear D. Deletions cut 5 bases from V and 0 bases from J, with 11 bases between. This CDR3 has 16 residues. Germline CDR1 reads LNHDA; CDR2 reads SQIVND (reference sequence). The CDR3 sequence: CASSLLAASGANVLTF. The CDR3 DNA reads TGTGCCAGTAGTCTTTTGGCAGCCTCTGGGGCCAACGTCCTGACTTTC.

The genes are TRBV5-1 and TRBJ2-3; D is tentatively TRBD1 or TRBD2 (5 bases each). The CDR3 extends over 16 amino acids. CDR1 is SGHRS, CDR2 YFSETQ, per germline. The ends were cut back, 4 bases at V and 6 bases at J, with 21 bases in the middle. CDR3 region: CASSPQGAVVDDTQYF. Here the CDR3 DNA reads TGCGCCAGCAGCCCTCAGGGAGCCGTAGTGGACGATACGCAGTATTTT.

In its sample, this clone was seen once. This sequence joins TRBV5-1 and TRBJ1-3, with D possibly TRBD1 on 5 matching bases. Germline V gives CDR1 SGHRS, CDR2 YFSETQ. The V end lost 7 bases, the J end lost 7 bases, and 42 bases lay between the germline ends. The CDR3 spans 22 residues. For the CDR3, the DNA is TGCGCCAGCGGTCGGAGCAAGGAGAACTCGCGGGGTTGGGGCGTGTGTCGCAACACCATATATTTT. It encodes CASGRSKENSRGWGVCRNTIYF.

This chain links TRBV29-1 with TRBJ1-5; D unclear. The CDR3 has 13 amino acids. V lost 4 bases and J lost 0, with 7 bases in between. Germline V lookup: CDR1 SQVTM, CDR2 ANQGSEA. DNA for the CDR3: TGCAGCGTTGCACTAGATAGCAATCAGCCCCAGCATTTT. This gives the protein CSVALDSNQPQHF.

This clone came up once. Written as DNA, the CDR3 is TGTGCCAGCAGCCCCGAAGGAGGGAACACCGGGGAGCTGTTTTTT. Translated: CASSPEGGNTGELFF. This sequence joins TRBV7-3 and TRBJ2-2; D possibly corresponds to TRBD2 (5 bases). The ends were cut back, 5 bases at V and 1 base at J, with 11 bases in the middle. This CDR3 has 15 amino acids. The V gene's germline CDR1 is SGHTA and CDR2 FQGTGA.

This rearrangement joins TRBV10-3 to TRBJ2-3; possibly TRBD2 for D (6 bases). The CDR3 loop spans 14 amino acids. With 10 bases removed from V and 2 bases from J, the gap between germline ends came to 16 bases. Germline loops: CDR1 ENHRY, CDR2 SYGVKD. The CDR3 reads CATRGGVNTDTQYF. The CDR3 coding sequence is TGTGCCACAAGGGGCGGGGTAAACACAGATACGCAGTATTTT.

This chain's CDR3 is CASSELGNLYEQYF. CDR3 coding DNA: TGTGCCAGCAGTGAATTGGGCAACCTCTACGAGCAGTACTTC. The chain combines TRBV25-1 with TRBJ2-7; D is undetermined. Germline V gives CDR1 MGHDK, CDR2 SYGVNS. This CDR3 is 14 amino acids long. Trimming shortened V by 1 base and J by 3 bases, and 10 bases separated the two germline ends.

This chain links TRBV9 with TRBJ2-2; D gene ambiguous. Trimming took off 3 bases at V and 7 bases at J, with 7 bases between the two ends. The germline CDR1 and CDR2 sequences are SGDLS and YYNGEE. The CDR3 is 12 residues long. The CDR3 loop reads CASSERHGELFF. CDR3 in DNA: TGTGCCAGCAGCGAGCGACACGGGGAGCTGTTTTTT.

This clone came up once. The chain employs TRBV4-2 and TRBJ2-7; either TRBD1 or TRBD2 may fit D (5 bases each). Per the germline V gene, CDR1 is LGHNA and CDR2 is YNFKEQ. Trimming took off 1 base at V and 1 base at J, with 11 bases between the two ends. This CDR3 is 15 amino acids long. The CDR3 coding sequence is TGTGCCAGCAGCCAAGTCCAGGGACCTTCCTACGAGCAGTACTTC. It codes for CASSQVQGPSYEQYF.

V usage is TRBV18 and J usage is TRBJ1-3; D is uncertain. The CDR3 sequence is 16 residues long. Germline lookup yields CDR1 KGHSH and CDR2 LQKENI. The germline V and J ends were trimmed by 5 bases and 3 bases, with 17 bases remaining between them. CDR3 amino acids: CASSTTLASVGNTIYF. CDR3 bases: TGTGCCAGCTCAACTACGTTAGCTTCGGTTGGAAACACCATATATTTT.

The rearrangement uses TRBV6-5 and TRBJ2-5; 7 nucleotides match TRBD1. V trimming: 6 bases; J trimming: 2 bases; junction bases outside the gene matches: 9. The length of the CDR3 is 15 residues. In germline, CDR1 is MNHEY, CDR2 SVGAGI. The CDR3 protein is CASSQRQGWQETQYF. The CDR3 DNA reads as TGTGCCAGCAGCCAAAGACAGGGATGGCAAGAGACCCAGTACTTC.

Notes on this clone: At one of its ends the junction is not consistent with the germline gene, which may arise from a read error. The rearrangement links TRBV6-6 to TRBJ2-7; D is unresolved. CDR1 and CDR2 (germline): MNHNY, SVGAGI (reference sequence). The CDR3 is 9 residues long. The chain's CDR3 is CAAGPPLFF. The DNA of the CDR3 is TGTGCCGCCGGGCCGCCTCTCTTCTTC.